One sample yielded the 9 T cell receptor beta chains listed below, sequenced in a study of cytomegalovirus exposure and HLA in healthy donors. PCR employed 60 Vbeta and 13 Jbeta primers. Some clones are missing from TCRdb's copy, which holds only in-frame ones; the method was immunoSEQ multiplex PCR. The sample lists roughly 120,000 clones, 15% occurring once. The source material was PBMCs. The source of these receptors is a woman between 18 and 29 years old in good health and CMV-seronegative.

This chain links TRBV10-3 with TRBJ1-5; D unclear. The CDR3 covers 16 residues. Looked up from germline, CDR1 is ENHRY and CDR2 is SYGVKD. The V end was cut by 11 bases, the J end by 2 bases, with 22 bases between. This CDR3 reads CASRQALGWGNQPQHF. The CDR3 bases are TGTGCCTCCCGGCAGGCTTTGGGTTGGGGCAATCAGCCCCAGCATTTT.

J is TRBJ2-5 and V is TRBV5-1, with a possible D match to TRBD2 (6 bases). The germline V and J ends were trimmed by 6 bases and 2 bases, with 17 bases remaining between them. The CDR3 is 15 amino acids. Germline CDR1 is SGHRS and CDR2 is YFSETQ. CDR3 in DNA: TGCGCCAGCAACATCGGCGGGGCAGTTCAAGAGACCCAGTACTTC. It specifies CASNIGGAVQETQYF.

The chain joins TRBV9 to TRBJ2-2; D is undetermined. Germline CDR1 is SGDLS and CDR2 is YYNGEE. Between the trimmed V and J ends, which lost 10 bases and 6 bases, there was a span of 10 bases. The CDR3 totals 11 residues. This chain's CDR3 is CAGTESGELFF. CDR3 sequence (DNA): TGTGCCGGCACCGAGTCCGGGGAGCTGTTTTTT.

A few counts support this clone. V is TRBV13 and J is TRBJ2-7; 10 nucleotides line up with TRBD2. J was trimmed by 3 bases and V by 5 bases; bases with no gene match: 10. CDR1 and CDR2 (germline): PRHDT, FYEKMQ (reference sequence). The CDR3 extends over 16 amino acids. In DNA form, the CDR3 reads TGTGCCAGCAGCAAGACCGTAGCGGGAGGAGGCTACGAGCAGTACTTC. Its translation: CASSKTVAGGGYEQYF.

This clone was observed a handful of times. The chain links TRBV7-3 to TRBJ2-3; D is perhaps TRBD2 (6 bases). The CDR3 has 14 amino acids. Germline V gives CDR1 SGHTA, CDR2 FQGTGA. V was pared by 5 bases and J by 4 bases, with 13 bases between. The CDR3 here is CASSPSSGADTQYF. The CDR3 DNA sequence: TGTGCCAGCAGCCCATCCTCGGGGGCAGATACGCAGTATTTT.

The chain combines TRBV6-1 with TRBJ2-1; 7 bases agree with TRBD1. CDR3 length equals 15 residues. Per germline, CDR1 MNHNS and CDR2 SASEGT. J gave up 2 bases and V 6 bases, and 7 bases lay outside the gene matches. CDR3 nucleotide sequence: TGTGCCAGCAGCGGTCCCGGGACAGCCTACAATGAGCAGTTCTTC. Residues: CASSGPGTAYNEQFF.

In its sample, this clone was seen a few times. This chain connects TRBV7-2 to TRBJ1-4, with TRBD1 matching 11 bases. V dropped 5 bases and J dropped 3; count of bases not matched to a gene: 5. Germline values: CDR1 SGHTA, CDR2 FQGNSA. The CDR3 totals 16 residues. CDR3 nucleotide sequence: TGTGCCAGCAGCCTGGACAGGGGGCGGCCTAATGAAAAACTGTTTTTT. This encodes CASSLDRGRPNEKLFF.

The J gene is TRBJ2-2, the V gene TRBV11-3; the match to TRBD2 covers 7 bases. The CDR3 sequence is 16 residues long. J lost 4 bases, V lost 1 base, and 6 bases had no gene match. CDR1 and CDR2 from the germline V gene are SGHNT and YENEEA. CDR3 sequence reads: CASSLGGSGGTGELFF. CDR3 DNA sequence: TGTGCCAGCAGCTTAGGAGGGTCGGGGGGCACCGGGGAGCTGTTTTTT.

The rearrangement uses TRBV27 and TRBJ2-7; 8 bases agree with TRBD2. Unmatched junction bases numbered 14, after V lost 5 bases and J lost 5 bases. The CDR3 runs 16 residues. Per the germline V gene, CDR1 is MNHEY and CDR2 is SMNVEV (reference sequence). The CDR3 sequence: CASSPTAGGAGHEQYF. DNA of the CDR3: TGTGCCAGCAGTCCGACGGCGGGGGGCGCGGGTCACGAGCAGTACTTC.